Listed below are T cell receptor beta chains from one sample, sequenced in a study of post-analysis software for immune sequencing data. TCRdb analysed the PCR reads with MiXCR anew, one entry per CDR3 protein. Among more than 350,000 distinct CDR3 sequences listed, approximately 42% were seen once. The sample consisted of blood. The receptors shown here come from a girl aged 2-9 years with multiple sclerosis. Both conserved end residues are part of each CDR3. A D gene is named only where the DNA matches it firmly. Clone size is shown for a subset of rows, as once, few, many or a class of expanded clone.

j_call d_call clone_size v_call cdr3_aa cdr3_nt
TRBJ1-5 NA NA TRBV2 CASNEGAYYSSQPQHF TGTGCCAGCAATGAGGGTGCCTATTACTCTTCTCAGCCCCAGCATTTT
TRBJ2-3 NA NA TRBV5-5 CASTAISTIAPISTDTQYF TGTGCCAGCACTGCGATATCGACAATTGCCCCAATCTCCACAGATACGCAGTATTTT
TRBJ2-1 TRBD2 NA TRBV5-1 CASSLIPSGGSSYNEQFF TGCGCCAGCAGCTTGATACCATCGGGCGGGAGCTCCTACAATGAGCAGTTCTTC
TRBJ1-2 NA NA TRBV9 CASSALGRNYGYTF TGTGCCAGCAGCGCCCTGGGGCGGAACTATGGCTACACCTTC
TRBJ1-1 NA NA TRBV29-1 CSVEAQKNTEAFF TGCAGCGTTGAAGCACAGAAGAACACTGAAGCTTTCTTT
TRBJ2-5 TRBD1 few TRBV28 CASKKGQGRETQYF TGTGCCAGCAAAAAGGGACAGGGGAGAGAGACCCAGTACTTC
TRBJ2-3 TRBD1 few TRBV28 CASSGTGSFADTQYF TGTGCCAGCAGTGGGACAGGGAGTTTCGCAGATACGCAGTATTTT
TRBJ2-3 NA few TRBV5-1 CASSSPRGRGPFPDTQYF TGCGCCAGCAGCTCTCCCCGAGGACGGGGACCGTTCCCAGATACGCAGTATTTT
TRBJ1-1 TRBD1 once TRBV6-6 CASSYTGGPYRDTEAFF TGTGCCAGCAGTTACACAGGGGGCCCCTATCGGGACACTGAAGCTTTCTTT
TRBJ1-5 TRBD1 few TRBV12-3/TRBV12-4 CASSFSRGRQPQHF TGTGCCAGCAGTTTCAGCAGGGGGCGGCAGCCCCAGCATTTT
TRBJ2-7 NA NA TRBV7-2 CASSRRQGYEQYF TGTGCCAGCAGCCGAAGGCAGGGGTACGAGCAGTACTTC